This TCR beta chain is from a study of OX40 agonist ivuxolimab in advanced cancers. Study-level information: Antecedent anti-PD-1, anti-PD-L1 or anti-CTLA-4 therapy was permissible, with 35% to 40% having received some. Three patients, one with hepatocellular carcinoma and two with cutaneous melanoma, achieved partial responses. The study's findings and limits: Relative to CD4+, CD8+ T cells held more expanded clones on average.

Using immunoSEQ multiplex PCR, the repertoire was profiled, and TCRdb retains in-frame clones only, with some absent. Of 42,000 or so clones listed, about 87% are singletons. V was pared by 0 bases and J by 1 base, with 4 bases of the junction left unmatched. The germline CDR1 and CDR2 sequences are SGHRS and YFSETQ. This CDR3 has 16 amino acids. In its sample, this clone was seen once. Its antigen is not known. This rearrangement joins TRBV5-1 to TRBJ2-3, with 8 bases aligning to TRBD1. The TCR sequence derives from an adult with an advanced solid tumor such as melanoma, head and neck, liver or kidney cancer. Source: CD4+ or CD8+ T cells sorted from blood, taken in a trial of the OX40 agonist ivuxolimab. CDR3 nucleotide sequence: TGCGCCAGCAGCTTGGGGACAGGGATGGGCACAGATACGCAGTATTTT. Amino acids: CASSLGTGMGTDTQYF. Full variable domain (outside the CDR3, taken from reference TRBV5-1 and TRBJ2-3): KAGVTQTPRYLIKTRGQQVTLSCSPISGHRSVSWYQQTPGQGLQFLFEYFSETQRNKGNFPGRFSGRQFSNSRSEMNVSTLELGDSALYLCASSLGTGMGTDTQYFGPGTRLTVL.